The 16 T cell receptor beta chains in this list originate from one sample, sequenced in a study of blood T cells in healthy people across ages. Next came a second PCR, run for about 6 to 12 cycles, which used a sample-barcoded 5' primer along with a J-beta primer mix. Using its own MiXCR run on the 5' RACE reads, TCRdb lists one record per CDR3 protein. Of more than 750,000 distinct CDR3 sequences in the sample, 25% to 35% are singletons; the top ten hold roughly 10%. In addition, the sample was reused for a study of T cells of mothers and their children.

Sequencing input: blood. These receptors came from a middle-aged woman in good health.

The gene calls are TRBV9 and TRBJ2-6; TRBD2 agrees at 7 bases. V trimming: 1 base; J trimming: 4 bases; junction bases outside the gene matches: 8. The germline V gene encodes CDR1 SGDLS and CDR2 YYNGEE. There are 17 residues in the CDR3. CDR3 coding DNA: TGTGCCAGCAGCGTAATTCGTACGGGGGGAGGGGCCAACGTCCTGACTTTC. Amino acids: CASSVIRTGGGANVLTF.

The chain uses TRBV28 and TRBJ2-4; TRBD1 matches 12 bases. The end of the DNA aligns better with TRBJ2-7, so the J call may be wrong. The CDR3 runs to 14 residues. Germline assignment: CDR1 MDHEN and CDR2 SYDVKM. In nucleotides, the CDR3 is TGTGCCAGCAGTTCAGGGACAGGGGGCACCGAGCAGTACTTC. As protein: CASSSGTGGTEQYF.

CDR3 DNA sequence: TGCGCCAGCAGCCATCCCGGACCGGGACAGAGAAAGTACAATGAGCAGTTCTTC. Translation gives CASSHPGPGQRKYNEQFF. The rearrangement joins TRBV4-1 to TRBJ2-1; 7 bases match TRBD1. V was clipped by 3 bases and J by 4 bases; unmatched bases: 15. The CDR3 has 18 residues. Germline lookup yields CDR1 MGHRA and CDR2 YSYEKL.

The rearrangement joins TRBV20-1 to TRBJ2-5; a weak D match, TRBD1 (5 bases). The germline CDR1 and CDR2 sequences are DFQATT and SNEGSKA (reference sequence). This CDR3 is built from 15 residues. V lost 0 bases and J lost 5, with 16 bases in between. In DNA form, the CDR3 reads TGCAGTGCTAGAGATTACCAGGGCGATCCGGAGACCCAGTACTTC. This gives the protein CSARDYQGDPETQYF.

This sequence joins TRBV4-3 and TRBJ2-7, with a possible D match to TRBD2 (7 bases). The V end was cut by 0 bases, the J end by 6 bases, with 21 bases between. Germline V lookup: CDR1 LGHNA, CDR2 YSLEER. The CDR3 is made up of 17 amino acids. The CDR3 sequence: CASSQDAGANGLGEQYF. DNA for the CDR3: TGCGCCAGCAGCCAAGATGCGGGGGCAAACGGCTTAGGCGAGCAGTACTTC.

Note on this clonotype: Since a much larger clone is just one base distant, this may be a read error. The chain combines TRBV24-1 with TRBJ2-4; 12 nucleotides match TRBD1. The germline CDR1 and CDR2 sequences are KGHDR and SFDVKD. This CDR3 region has 15 residues. J was trimmed by 13 bases and V by 5 bases; bases with no gene match: 11. The CDR3 reads CATSAPGQGAREQYF. The CDR3 DNA reads as TGTGCCACCAGTGCTCCGGGACAGGGGGCACGGGAGCAGTACTTC.

Note on this clonotype: A much larger clone lies one base from this, so it may be a read error. The chain is built from TRBV12-3 or TRBV12-4 and TRBJ2-5, with 8 bases identical to TRBD2. The CDR3 contains 12 residues. This CDR3 is CASSLAGTSLHF. The CDR3 DNA sequence: TGTGCCAGCAGTTTAGCGGGGACTAGTCTGCACTTC.

This clonotype was detected ten times or more. This chain connects TRBV18 to TRBJ2-1; possibly TRBD1 for D (5 bases). Trimming removed 6 bases at V and 5 bases at J, with 11 bases between. The CDR3 runs 13 residues. Germline lookup yields CDR1 KGHSH and CDR2 LQKENI. The DNA of the CDR3 is TGTGCCAGCTCTCGGAGCAGGGACAATGAGCAGTTCTTC. It is translated as CASSRSRDNEQFF. Full variable domain (rest looked up from reference TRBV18 and TRBJ2-1): NAGVMQNPRHLVRRRGQEARLRCSPMKGHSHVYWYRQLPEEGLKFMVYLQKENIIDESGMPKERFSAEFPKEGPSILRIQQVVRGDSAAYFCASSRSRDNEQFFGPGTRLTVL.

The rearrangement joins TRBV4-2 to TRBJ1-6, with D uncertain. The CDR3 spans 15 residues. The V gene's germline CDR1 is LGHNA and CDR2 YNFKEQ. V lost 1 base, J lost 7 bases, and 11 bases lay in between. This CDR3 reads CASSQVSGWNSPLHF. Written as DNA, the CDR3 is TGTGCCAGCAGCCAAGTTTCAGGTTGGAATTCACCCCTCCACTTT.

The V and J genes are TRBV12-3 or TRBV12-4 and TRBJ1-5; 7 bases match TRBD1. J lost 1 base, V lost 7 bases, and 7 bases had no gene match. CDR3 length: 15 amino acids. The CDR3 DNA follows: TGTGCCAGCATTCGGGGACAGATGAGCAATCAGCCCCAGCATTTT. Translating gives CASIRGQMSNQPQHF.

The genes are TRBV19 and TRBJ2-2; 7 nucleotides line up with TRBD2. The germline V gene has CDR1 LNHDA and CDR2 SQIVND (reference sequence). J gave up 4 bases and V 3 bases, and 8 bases lay outside the gene matches. CDR3 size: 16 residues. CDR3 coding DNA: TGTGCCAGTAGTATTAATCCGGGGGGTGGCACCGGGGAGCTGTTTTTT. Its protein is CASSINPGGGTGELFF.

The chain combines TRBV7-9 with TRBJ1-1, with a tentative D call TRBD1 (5 bases). The CDR3 loop spans 16 amino acids. Germline assignment: CDR1 SEHNR and CDR2 FQNEAQ (reference sequence). The V end lost 4 bases, the J end lost 6 bases, and 21 bases lay between the germline ends. Written as DNA, the CDR3 is TGTGCCAGCAGCTCCAGTGGTCGGGGGTTGGTAGCTGAAGCTTTCTTT. Its protein product is CASSSSGRGLVAEAFF.

In its sample, this clonotype was seen many times. The DNA of the CDR3 is TGCAGTGCTAGAGATGTTGACGGGGGCTACGAGCAGTACTTC. Protein: CSARDVDGGYEQYF. The chain links TRBV20-1 to TRBJ2-7; weak D call: TRBD2 (6 bases). Trimming removed 0 bases from V and 3 bases from J, with 12 bases in between. This CDR3 contains 14 residues. CDR1 is DFQATT and CDR2 is SNEGSKA in the germline V gene (reference sequence).

The V gene is TRBV20-1, the J gene TRBJ2-1, with unresolved D. This CDR3 region has 14 residues. V shed 5 bases and J shed 5 bases, with 16 bases lying between them. CDR1 is DFQATT, CDR2 SNEGSKA, per germline (reference sequence). CDR3 region: CSAVTNHPHNEQFF. The CDR3 coding sequence is TGCAGTGCTGTAACTAACCATCCTCACAATGAGCAGTTCTTC.

This clonotype was seen a few times. This sequence joins TRBV28 and TRBJ1-2, with TRBD1 as a possible D gene (5 bases). There are 14 residues in the CDR3. Germline loops: CDR1 MDHEN, CDR2 SYDVKM. Trimming shortened V by 6 bases and J by 1 base, and 12 bases separated the two germline ends. CDR3 nucleotides: TGTGCCAGCAGCAGCGGGGGGAATAACTATGGCTACACCTTC. Translating it yields CASSSGGNNYGYTF.

This clonotype was seen a single time. This rearrangement joins TRBV12-3 or TRBV12-4 to TRBJ2-5, with D possibly TRBD2 on 7 matching bases. The CDR3 covers 17 residues. The V and J ends lost 4 bases and 11 bases respectively, with 29 bases between them. Here the CDR3 DNA reads TGTGCCAGCAGTTCGCCCACCTGGGCGGGGGCATGGGGGGAGCAGTACTTC. It is translated as CASSSPTWAGAWGEQYF.